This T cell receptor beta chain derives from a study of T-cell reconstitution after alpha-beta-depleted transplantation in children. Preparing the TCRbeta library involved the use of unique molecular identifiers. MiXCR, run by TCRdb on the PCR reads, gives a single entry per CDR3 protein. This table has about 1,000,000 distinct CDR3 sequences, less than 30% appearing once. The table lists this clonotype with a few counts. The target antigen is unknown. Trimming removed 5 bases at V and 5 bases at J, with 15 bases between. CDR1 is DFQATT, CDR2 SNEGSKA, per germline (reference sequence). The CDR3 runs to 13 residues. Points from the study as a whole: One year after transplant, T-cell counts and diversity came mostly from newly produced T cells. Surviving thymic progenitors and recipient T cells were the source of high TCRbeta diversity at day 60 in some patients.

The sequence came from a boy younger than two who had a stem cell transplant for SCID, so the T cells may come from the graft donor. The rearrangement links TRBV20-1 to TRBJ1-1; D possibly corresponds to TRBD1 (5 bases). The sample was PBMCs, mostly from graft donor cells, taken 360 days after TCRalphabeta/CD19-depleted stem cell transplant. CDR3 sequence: CSASDSWGTEAFF. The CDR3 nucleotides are TGCAGTGCTTCAGACAGCTGGGGAACTGAAGCTTTCTTT.